This TCR beta chain was sequenced during a study of CD8 T cells in ankylosing spondylitis. This clonotype was detected many times. Its antigen is undetermined. Whole-study results and caveats: According to the report, clones linked to the disease were significantly enriched in matched synovial fluid samples taken from ankylosing spondylitis patients. A number of the motif variants had already been described in reactive arthritis synovial fluid and blood. The study identified a TCR beta motif of fewer than 10 highly homologous variants that appeared characteristic of ankylosing spondylitis blood.

The CDR3 contains 14 residues. Trimming removed 0 bases at V and 3 bases at J, with 6 bases between. The germline CDR1 and CDR2 sequences are SGHRS and YFSETQ. Library preparation for TCR beta used quantitative 5'-RACE with molecular barcodes. MiXCR, run by TCRdb on the 5' RACE reads, gives a single entry per CDR3 protein. The sample holds roughly 440,000 distinct CDR3 sequences, 17% seen once. Specimen: blood, either unsorted or a sorted T cell fraction (not recorded which). This clonotype originated in a male donor with ankylosing spondylitis. The V call is TRBV5-1, the J call TRBJ1-4; D ambiguous. DNA for the CDR3: TGCGCCAGCAGCTTGGCACGGTCTAATGAAAAACTGTTTTTT. Protein: CASSLARSNEKLFF. The entire variable domain, with the rest obtained from reference TRBV5-1 and TRBJ1-4, is as follows: KAGVTQTPRYLIKTRGQQVTLSCSPISGHRSVSWYQQTPGQGLQFLFEYFSETQRNKGNFPGRFSGRQFSNSRSEMNVSTLELGDSALYLCASSLARSNEKLFFGSGTQLSVL.